Given below is one T cell receptor (beta chain) in context. As defined, naive CD8 cells were CD45RO-negative and positively selected for CCR7, with terminally differentiated effector memory CD45RA+ cells excluded. The healthy adult donors were HIV-negative and reported no recent acute infections or vaccinations. This entry comes from a study of shared clonotypes between healthy human individuals. In the sorted-subset replicate PCRs, 200 ng DNA, around 32,000 T cell genomes, was used. As handled by the study authors: Filtering differed because ImmunoSEQ produced junction-only sequences that carried no quality scores. Repertoires were generated with immunoSEQ multiplex PCR, while TCRdb's copy carries only in-frame clones and drops some. V and J calls and clone size are given by that table; D and trimming were obtained from the DNA. This table holds more than 2 million clones, roughly 95% found once.

CDR1 SNHLY and CDR2 FYNNEI come from the germline V gene. This CDR3 contains 18 residues. V gave up 3 bases and J gave up 7 bases; unmatched junction bases: 16. The sample taken for sequencing was naive CD8+ T cells from PBMCs. This chain joins TRBV2 and TRBJ2-1, with 9 bases that match TRBD2. The source of this sequence is a man aged 18 to 30 in good health. Some clones in this sample may be carry-over from other donors' samples. The CDR3 protein is CASSDWGSGSGQGNEQFF. DNA for the CDR3: TGTGCCAGCAGTGACTGGGGTAGCGGGAGTGGCCAAGGGAATGAGCAGTTCTTC.